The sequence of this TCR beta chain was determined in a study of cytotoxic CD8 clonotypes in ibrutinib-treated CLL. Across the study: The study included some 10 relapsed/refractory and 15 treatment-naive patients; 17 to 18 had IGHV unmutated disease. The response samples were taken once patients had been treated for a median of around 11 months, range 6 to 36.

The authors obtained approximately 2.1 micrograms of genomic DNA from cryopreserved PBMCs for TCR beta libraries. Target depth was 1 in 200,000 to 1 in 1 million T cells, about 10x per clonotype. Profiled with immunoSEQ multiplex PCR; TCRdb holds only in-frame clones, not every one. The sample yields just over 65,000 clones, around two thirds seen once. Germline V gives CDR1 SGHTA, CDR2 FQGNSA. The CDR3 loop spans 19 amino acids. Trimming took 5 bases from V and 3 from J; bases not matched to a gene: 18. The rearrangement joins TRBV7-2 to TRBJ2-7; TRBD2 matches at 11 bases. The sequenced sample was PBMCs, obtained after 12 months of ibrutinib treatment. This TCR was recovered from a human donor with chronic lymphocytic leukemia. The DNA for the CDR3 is TGTGCCAGCAGCCGAACCTACCCTCTAGCGGGGGGAAAGGACTACGAGCAGTACTTC. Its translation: CASSRTYPLAGGKDYEQYF.